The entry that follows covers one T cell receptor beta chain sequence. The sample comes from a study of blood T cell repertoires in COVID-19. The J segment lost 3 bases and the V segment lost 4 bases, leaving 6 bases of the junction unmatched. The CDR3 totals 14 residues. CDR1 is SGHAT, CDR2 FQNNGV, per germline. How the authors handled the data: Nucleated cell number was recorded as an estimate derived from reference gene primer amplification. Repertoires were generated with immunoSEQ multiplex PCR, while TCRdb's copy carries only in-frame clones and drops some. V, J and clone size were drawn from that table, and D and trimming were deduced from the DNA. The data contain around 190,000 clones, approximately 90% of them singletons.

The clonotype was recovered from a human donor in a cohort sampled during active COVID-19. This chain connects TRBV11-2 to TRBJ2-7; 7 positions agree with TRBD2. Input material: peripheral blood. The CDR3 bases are TGTGCCAGCAGCTACACTAGCGTAAGCTACGAGCAGTACTTC. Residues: CASSYTSVSYEQYF.